These 17 T cell receptor beta chains were all obtained from the same sample, sequenced in a study of cytomegalovirus exposure and HLA in healthy donors. Both 60 Vbeta primers and 13 Jbeta primers went into the PCR. Sequencing used immunoSEQ multiplex PCR; TCRdb keeps in-frame clones, though not all of them. The sample records over 100,000 clones, about four fifths being singletons. What was sequenced was PBMCs. The receptor set was obtained from a woman younger than 30 in good health and CMV-seropositive.

The chain couples TRBV25-1 to TRBJ2-1; D gene ambiguous. The CDR3 extends over 14 amino acids. CDR1 is MGHDK, CDR2 SYGVNS, per germline. V lost 9 bases, J lost 2 bases, and 14 bases lay in between. The CDR3 loop reads CASSKDSTYNEQFF. The CDR3 nucleotides read TGTGCCAGTAGTAAAGACTCAACCTACAATGAGCAGTTCTTC.

The J gene is TRBJ2-3, the V gene TRBV15; 7 nucleotides match TRBD1. The ends lost 5 bases at V and 2 bases at J; junction bases unmatched: 7. The CDR3 has 15 residues. CDR1 is LNHNV, CDR2 YYDKDF, per germline (reference sequence). This chain's CDR3 is CATSEDRSSTDTQYF. The CDR3 region has the DNA TGTGCCACCAGCGAGGACAGGAGCTCCACAGATACGCAGTATTTT.

V is TRBV4-1 and J is TRBJ2-7; the match to TRBD2 covers 8 bases. The CDR3 is 16 amino acids. With V trimmed by 1 base and J by 2 bases, 7 bases remained unmatched. Germline loops: CDR1 MGHRA, CDR2 YSYEKL. The chain's CDR3 is CASSQVGGRTPYEQYF. In DNA, the CDR3 is TGCGCCAGCAGCCAAGTTGGCGGGAGGACCCCCTACGAGCAGTACTTC.

V is TRBV13 and J is TRBJ2-5; D possibly corresponds to TRBD1 (5 bases). Trimming cost V 7 bases and J 3 bases, with 9 bases left between them. Germline CDR1 is PRHDT and CDR2 is FYEKMQ (reference sequence). The CDR3 spans 12 residues. CDR3 DNA sequence: TGTGCCAGCATGGGCAGGGAAGAGACCCAGTACTTC. Encoded protein: CASMGREETQYF.

This chain joins TRBV5-1 and TRBJ1-1; D gene unclear. The CDR3 has 14 residues. Germline V gene data show CDR1 as SGHRS and CDR2 as YFSETQ. V gave up 3 bases and J gave up 5 bases, with 14 bases separating them. The CDR3 DNA reads as TGCGCCAGCAGCTCGGGATTCGTTGAGACTGAAGCTTTCTTT. Protein product: CASSSGFVETEAFF. The entire variable domain, with the rest obtained from reference TRBV5-1 and TRBJ1-1, is as follows: KAGVTQTPRYLIKTRGQQVTLSCSPISGHRSVSWYQQTPGQGLQFLFEYFSETQRNKGNFPGRFSGRQFSNSRSEMNVSTLELGDSALYLCASSSGFVETEAFFGQGTRLTVV.

The chain's CDR3 is CASSEGTFGGEQYF. CDR3 sequence (DNA): TGCGCCAGCAGCGAGGGGACTTTCGGTGGGGAGCAGTACTTC. This rearrangement joins TRBV5-1 to TRBJ2-7, with TRBD2 as a possible D gene (6 bases). The V gene's germline CDR1 is SGHRS and CDR2 YFSETQ. The CDR3 runs 14 residues. V lost 4 bases, J lost 7 bases, and 18 bases lay in between.

The gene calls are TRBV6-5 and TRBJ2-7, with D hard to call. Germline CDR1 and CDR2: MNHEY and SVGAGI. The CDR3 contains 14 residues. The germline V and J ends were trimmed by 0 bases and 0 bases, with 6 bases remaining between them. The CDR3 nucleotides read TGTGCCAGCAGTTACTCGTCCCTCTCCTACGAGCAGTACTTC. It is translated as CASSYSSLSYEQYF.

The chain links TRBV6-5 to TRBJ1-3; 9 bases match TRBD1. CDR1 is MNHEY and CDR2 is SVGAGI in the germline V gene. Trimming at V came to 6 bases and at J to 4 bases, leaving 7 bases not matched to a gene. This CDR3 spans 15 amino acids. The CDR3 protein is CASSPDRGLGNTIYF. CDR3 in DNA: TGTGCCAGCAGCCCTGACAGGGGGTTAGGAAACACCATATATTTT.

DNA for the CDR3: TGTGCCAGCAACCACGACAGGGGGATTAGCTATGGCTACACCTTC. Translated, it gives CASNHDRGISYGYTF. The V gene is TRBV6-1, the J gene TRBJ1-2; TRBD1 agrees at 9 bases. Germline CDR1 and CDR2: MNHNS and SASEGT. The CDR3 totals 15 residues. V lost 7 bases, J lost 4 bases, and 10 bases stayed unmatched.

The chain is built from TRBV7-8 and TRBJ2-1; 11 bases are a match to TRBD1. Germline loops: CDR1 SGHVS, CDR2 FQNEAQ. The junction had 6 bases not matched to a gene; V was cut back by 4 bases and J by 4 bases. The CDR3 runs to 16 residues. This CDR3 reads CASSSSGQGVYNEQFF. CDR3 DNA sequence: TGTGCCAGCAGCTCCTCGGGACAGGGGGTATACAATGAGCAGTTCTTC.

The chain couples TRBV5-1 to TRBJ1-2; 11 bases map to TRBD1. V was clipped by 4 bases and J by 8 bases; unmatched bases: 4. Germline loops: CDR1 SGHRS, CDR2 YFSETQ. The CDR3 is made up of 13 amino acids. The CDR3 here is CASSKGQGDGYTF. The CDR3 nucleotides are TGCGCCAGCAGCAAGGGACAGGGGGACGGCTACACCTTC. Filled out from reference TRBV5-1 and TRBJ1-2, the complete variable domain reads KAGVTQTPRYLIKTRGQQVTLSCSPISGHRSVSWYQQTPGQGLQFLFEYFSETQRNKGNFPGRFSGRQFSNSRSEMNVSTLELGDSALYLCASSKGQGDGYTFGSGTRLTVV.

The rearrangement links TRBV25-1 to TRBJ2-3; 9 bases are shared with TRBD1. The CDR3 is made up of 17 amino acids. After removal of 1 base from V and 6 bases from J, the junction contained 11 bases not matched to a gene. Germline V gives CDR1 MGHDK, CDR2 SYGVNS. Here the CDR3 DNA reads TGTGCCAGCAGTGAATCGGGACAGGGCAGGATAAAGGATACGCAGTATTTT. Protein product: CASSESGQGRIKDTQYF. The complete variable domain, with remaining parts taken from reference TRBV25-1 and TRBJ2-3, reads EADIYQTPRYLVIGTGKKITLECSQTMGHDKMYWYQQDPGMELHLIHYSYGVNSTEKGDLSSESTVSRIRTEHFPLTLESARPSHTSQYLCASSESGQGRIKDTQYFGPGTRLTVL.

The gene calls are TRBV7-8 and TRBJ1-3, with D tentatively TRBD1 (6 bases). The length of the CDR3 is 14 residues. Germline CDR1 is SGHVS and CDR2 is FQNEAQ. V was shortened by 3 bases and J by 4 bases, with 10 bases between the two germline ends. The CDR3 loop is CASSFQGSGNTIYF. The CDR3 DNA sequence: TGTGCCAGCAGCTTCCAGGGGAGCGGAAACACCATATATTTT.

In its sample, this clone was seen a few times. The genes are TRBV5-1 and TRBJ2-3; 9 nucleotides match TRBD1. CDR3 length equals 13 residues. CDR1 is SGHRS and CDR2 is YFSETQ in the germline V gene. J lost 7 bases, V lost 3 bases, and 3 bases had no gene match. The CDR3 loop is CASSWTGVHTQYF. The CDR3 DNA sequence: TGCGCCAGCAGCTGGACAGGGGTGCATACGCAGTATTTT.

CDR3 coding DNA: TGTGCCAGCAGCCCCGGACAGGGGCTTGTCTATGGCTACACCTTC. It encodes CASSPGQGLVYGYTF. The chain is built from TRBV11-2 and TRBJ1-2, with 9 nucleotides matching TRBD1. Losses at the gene ends were 5 bases for V and 4 bases for J; bases not matched to a gene: 8. This CDR3 spans 15 amino acids. The germline V gene encodes CDR1 SGHAT and CDR2 FQNNGV.

This chain links TRBV27 with TRBJ1-2; D is ambiguous. Trimming stripped 2 bases from V and 2 bases from J, with 6 bases between. The CDR3 totals 13 residues. Germline CDR1 is MNHEY and CDR2 is SMNVEV (reference sequence). CDR3 nucleotides: TGTGCCAGCAGTTTAGAAGCCAACTATGGCTACACCTTC. Its translation: CASSLEANYGYTF.

The genes are TRBV5-5 and TRBJ2-1, with 8 bases fitting TRBD2. The CDR3 is made up of 17 amino acids. Germline loops: CDR1 SGHKS, CDR2 YYEKEE (reference sequence). With 4 bases clipped from V and 1 base from J, the junction kept 10 bases outside the gene matches. CDR3 sequence reads: CASSKRGTGGSYNEQFF. CDR3 bases: TGTGCCAGCAGCAAAAGGGGTACGGGAGGGTCCTACAATGAGCAGTTCTTC.